The entry below describes one T cell receptor (beta chain). The data are from a study of T cell changes during pregnancy in multiple sclerosis. CDR3 length: 18 amino acids. Germline V gene data show CDR1 as SGHAT and CDR2 as FQNNGV. Trimming took 1 base from V and 2 from J; bases not matched to a gene: 7. Profiling relied on immunoSEQ multiplex PCR, and the TCRdb table lists in-frame clones only, not all of them. The sample lists some 42,000 clones; roughly 87% were seen once. The sequencing here drew on CD4+ T cells from peripheral blood mononuclear cells, taken after pregnancy. This TCR was recovered from a female donor with multiple sclerosis, enrolled in a pregnancy study. This chain uses TRBV11-2 with TRBJ2-5; TRBD2 matches at 13 bases. The CDR3 coding sequence is TGTGCCAGCAGCTTAGGCCGACCGGGACTAGCGGGGCAAGAGACCCAGTACTTC. The encoded protein is CASSLGRPGLAGQETQYF.